Described below is a single T cell receptor (beta chain) sequence and its context. Its antigen is unidentified. Using RNA template, CDR3s of TCR alpha and beta were amplified with iRepertoire arm-PCR. Tissue mRNA or PBMC total RNA, roughly 90-450 ng, went into one-step reverse transcription and amplification. Each CDR3 protein is one row after TCRdb ran MiXCR on the multiplex PCR reads. Among 100,000 to 150,000 distinct CDR3 sequences listed, roughly 24% were seen once. This record comes from a study of glioma-infiltrating T cells. Whole-study results and caveats: Only very few CDR3 sequences appeared in both tissue and blood. Gliomas, especially low-grade, showed above-expected tissue-blood divergence; non-neoplastic patients showed below.

Germline CDR1 SEHNR, CDR2 FQNEAQ (reference sequence). The CDR3 consists of 16 residues. V was trimmed by 3 bases and J by 0 bases, leaving 15 bases between them. This sequence was found in a human donor with low-grade glioma or glioblastoma, undergoing nonglioma brain surgery, or in good health (not recorded which). V and J are TRBV7-9 and TRBJ2-7; D is perhaps TRBD2 (5 bases). Input material: glioma tissue, nonneoplastic brain tissue, or PBMCs (not recorded which). In DNA form, the CDR3 reads TGTGCCAGCAGCTTTTTCGGCGGAGGTCCCTCCTACGAGCAGTACTTC. This encodes CASSFFGGGPSYEQYF. The whole variable domain, filled in from reference TRBV7-9 and TRBJ2-7, reads DTGVSQNPRHKITKRGQNVTFRCDPISEHNRLYWYRQTLGQGPEFLTYFQNEAQLEKSRLLSDRFSAERPKGSFSTLEIQRTEQGDSAMYLCASSFFGGGPSYEQYFGPGTRLTVT.